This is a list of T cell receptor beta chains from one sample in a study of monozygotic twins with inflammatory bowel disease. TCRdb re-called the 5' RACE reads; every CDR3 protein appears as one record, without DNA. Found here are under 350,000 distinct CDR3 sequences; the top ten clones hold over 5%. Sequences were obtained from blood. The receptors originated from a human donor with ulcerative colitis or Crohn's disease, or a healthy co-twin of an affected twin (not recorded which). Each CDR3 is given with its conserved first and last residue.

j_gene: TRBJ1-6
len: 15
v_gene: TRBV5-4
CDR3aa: CASSTAQGASSPLHF

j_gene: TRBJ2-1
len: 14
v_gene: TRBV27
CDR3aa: CVSSTRTSDNEQFF

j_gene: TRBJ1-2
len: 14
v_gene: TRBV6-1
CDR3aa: CASTHDRGGYGYTF

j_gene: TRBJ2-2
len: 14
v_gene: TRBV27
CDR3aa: CASSFRWSTGELFF

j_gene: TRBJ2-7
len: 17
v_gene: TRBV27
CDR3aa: CASSLSSFRDRDYEQYF

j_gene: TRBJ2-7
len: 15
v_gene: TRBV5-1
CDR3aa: CASSLAEGLWYEQYF

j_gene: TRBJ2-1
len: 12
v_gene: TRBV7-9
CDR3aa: CASRFRENEQFF

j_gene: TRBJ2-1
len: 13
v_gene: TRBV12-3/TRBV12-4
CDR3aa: CASSQGLNNEQFF

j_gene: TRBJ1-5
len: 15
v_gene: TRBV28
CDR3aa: CASSLGQAYNQPQHF

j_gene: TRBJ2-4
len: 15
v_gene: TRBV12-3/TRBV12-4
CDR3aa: CASSLSPGGKNIQYF

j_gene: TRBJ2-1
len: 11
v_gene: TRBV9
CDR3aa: CASSVPETQFF

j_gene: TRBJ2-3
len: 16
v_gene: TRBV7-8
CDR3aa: CASSLAPLRPTDTQYF

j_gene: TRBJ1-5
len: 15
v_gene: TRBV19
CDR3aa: CASSIIPGADQPQHF

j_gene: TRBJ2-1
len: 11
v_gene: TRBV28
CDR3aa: CASSSLYEQFF

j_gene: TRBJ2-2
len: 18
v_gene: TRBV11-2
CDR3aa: CASSSRPGTGLGTGELFF

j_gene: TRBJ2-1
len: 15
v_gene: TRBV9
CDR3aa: CASSVAPQGSNEQFF

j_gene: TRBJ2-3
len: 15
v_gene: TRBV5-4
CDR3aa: CASSRGGSGTDTQYF

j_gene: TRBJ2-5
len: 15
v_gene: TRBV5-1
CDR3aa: CASSLEFVQRETQYF

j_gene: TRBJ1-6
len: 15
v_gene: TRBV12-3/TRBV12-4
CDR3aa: CASSPGTQLGSPLHF

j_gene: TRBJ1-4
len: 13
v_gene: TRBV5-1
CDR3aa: CASSQGLNVKLFF

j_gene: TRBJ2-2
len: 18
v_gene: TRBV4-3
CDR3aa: CASSHKDGFEVNTGELFF

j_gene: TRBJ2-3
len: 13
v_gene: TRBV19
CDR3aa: CASSMANTDTQYF

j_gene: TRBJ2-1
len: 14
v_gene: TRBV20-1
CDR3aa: CSAKGRGPWGEQFF

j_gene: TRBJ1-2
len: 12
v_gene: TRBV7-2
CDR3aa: CASSPFRDGYTF

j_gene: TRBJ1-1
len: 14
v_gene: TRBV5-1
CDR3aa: CASSQRQENTEAFF

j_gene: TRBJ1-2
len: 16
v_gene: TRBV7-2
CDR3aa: CASRSGQAISNYGYTF